The 30 T cell receptor beta chains given below trace back to one sample, sequenced in a study of T-cell reconstitution after alpha-beta-depleted transplantation in children. Unique molecular identifiers were incorporated during preparation of the TCRbeta library. Each CDR3 protein gets one entry after TCRdb re-called the PCR reads with MiXCR. The sample lists fewer than 700,000 distinct CDR3 sequences, 23% occurring once. The source was PBMCs, mostly from graft donor cells, collected 360 days after TCRalphabeta/CD19-depleted stem cell transplant. These TCRs come from a boy younger than two who had a stem cell transplant for acute myeloid leukemia, so the T cells may come from the graft donor.

This clonotype was observed a few times. This chain uses TRBV5-6 with TRBJ2-7; possible D gene TRBD2, 5 bases. Germline V gene lookup returns CDR1 SGHDT and CDR2 YYEEEE. This CDR3 region has 14 residues. The germline V and J ends were trimmed by 4 bases and 0 bases, with 11 bases remaining between them. CDR3 region: CASSLPGNSYEQYF. CDR3 DNA sequence: TGTGCCAGCAGCCTGCCGGGGAACTCCTACGAGCAGTACTTC.

The J gene is TRBJ1-5, the V gene TRBV20-1, with no clear D. CDR1 is DFQATT, CDR2 SNEGSKA, per germline (reference sequence). The CDR3 spans 13 residues. The ends were cut back, 3 bases at V and 1 base at J, with 7 bases in the middle. CDR3 DNA sequence: TGCAGTGCTAGCTCACCCAGCAATCAGCCCCAGCATTTT. It is translated as CSASSPSNQPQHF.

The chain employs TRBV13 and TRBJ1-2; perhaps TRBD1 as D (6 bases). The V gene lost 4 bases and the J gene lost 6 bases, with 21 bases spanning the gap. Germline CDR1 PRHDT, CDR2 FYEKMQ (reference sequence). The CDR3 contains 16 residues. CDR3 DNA sequence: TGTGCCAGCAGCTCACCCTATGTACAGGGTGGGGATGGCTACACCTTC. This sequence encodes CASSSPYVQGGDGYTF.

The gene calls are TRBV6-2 or TRBV6-3 and TRBJ2-3; no reliable D call. The CDR3 extends over 15 amino acids. Germline CDR1 MNHEY, CDR2 SVGEGT. Between the trimmed V and J ends, which lost 2 bases and 5 bases, there was a span of 14 bases. In DNA form, the CDR3 reads TGTGCCAGCAGTTACGGCCTAGTAAGGGAAGATACGCAGTATTTT. Its protein is CASSYGLVREDTQYF.

The table lists this clonotype with a few counts. The CDR3 coding sequence is TGCGCCAGCAGTGAGTCGTATCCAGGGGAGTACCAAGAGACCCAGTACTTC. Translating it yields CASSESYPGEYQETQYF. The V gene is TRBV10-2, the J gene TRBJ2-5; TRBD1 is a possible D gene (6 bases). CDR3 length: 17 residues. The V gene lost 0 bases and the J gene lost 0 bases, with 14 bases spanning the gap. Germline V gives CDR1 WSHSY, CDR2 SAAADI.

This chain uses TRBV5-1 with TRBJ2-7; D perhaps matches TRBD1 (6 bases). V was cut by 2 bases and J by 5 bases, with 11 bases left in between. Germline V lookup: CDR1 SGHRS, CDR2 YFSETQ. The CDR3 runs to 13 residues. The CDR3 DNA reads TGCGCCAGCAGCTTAGAATACAGGGACGAGCAGTACTTC. Protein sequence: CASSLEYRDEQYF.

The V gene is TRBV27, the J gene TRBJ2-5, with 7 positions matching TRBD2. Germline CDR1 and CDR2: MNHEY and SMNVEV (reference sequence). This CDR3 has 14 amino acids. V trimming: 8 bases; J trimming: 2 bases; junction bases outside the gene matches: 8. The CDR3 DNA follows: TGTGCCAGCTCGCGGCGGGGGTTACAAGAGACCCAGTACTTC. Translated, it gives CASSRRGLQETQYF.

This clonotype was observed many times. CDR3 loop: CSARDLGGGAGGNEQFF. The CDR3 nucleotides read TGCAGTGCTAGAGATTTAGGCGGGGGGGCCGGAGGGAATGAGCAGTTCTTC. This chain uses TRBV20-1 with TRBJ2-1; TRBD2 agrees at 9 bases. The length of the CDR3 is 17 residues. Trimming cost V 0 bases and J 7 bases; bases outside gene matches: 13. The germline V gene has CDR1 DFQATT and CDR2 SNEGSKA (reference sequence).

CDR3 amino acids: CSAAGLAGDYNEQFF. CDR3 DNA: TGCAGTGCTGCCGGACTAGCGGGGGATTACAATGAGCAGTTCTTC. This sequence joins TRBV20-1 and TRBJ2-1; 13 bases agree with TRBD2. The CDR3 is 15 residues long. Germline CDR1 DFQATT, CDR2 SNEGSKA (reference sequence). Trimming at V came to 5 bases and at J to 4 bases, leaving 5 bases not matched to a gene.

The sample holds many counts of this clonotype. The chain carries TRBV18 and TRBJ1-2, with D possibly being TRBD1 (6 bases). CDR3 size: 17 residues. V was trimmed by 0 bases and J by 2 bases, leaving 16 bases between them. CDR1 is KGHSH, CDR2 LQKENI, per germline. The CDR3 region is CASSPPAGFGQNYGYTF. The CDR3 DNA sequence: TGTGCCAGCTCACCACCGGCTGGGTTCGGACAGAACTATGGCTACACCTTC.

The chain carries TRBV3-1 and TRBJ2-1; TRBD2 matches at 8 bases. Trimming cost V 1 base and J 6 bases; bases outside gene matches: 8. The CDR3 has 16 amino acids. Germline CDR1 and CDR2: LGHDT and YNNKEL (reference sequence). The CDR3 DNA reads TGTGCCAGCAGCCAAGTGTTAGCGGGGACCGGCAATGAGCAGTTCTTC. Translated, it gives CASSQVLAGTGNEQFF.

V gene TRBV5-6 combines with J gene TRBJ1-2; 7 nucleotides agree with TRBD1. The CDR3 runs 13 residues. Germline CDR1 reads SGHDT; CDR2 reads YYEEEE. J gave up 13 bases and V 4 bases, and 13 bases lay outside the gene matches. This CDR3 reads CASSGDRLGRRTF. CDR3 DNA: TGTGCCAGCAGCGGGGACAGACTCGGAAGGCGCACCTTC.

This clonotype came up a few times. The V call is TRBV11-2, the J call TRBJ2-1, with TRBD1 identical over 7 bases. Germline V gene sequence: CDR1 SGHAT, CDR2 FQNNGV. This CDR3 is built from 15 residues. With V trimmed by 4 bases and J by 6 bases, 9 bases remained unmatched. CDR3 residues: CASSSPETGINEQFF. The DNA of the CDR3 is TGTGCCAGCAGCTCGCCTGAGACAGGGATCAATGAGCAGTTCTTC.

To note about this clonotype: A much larger clone lies one base from this, so it may be a read error. The V call is TRBV20-1, the J call TRBJ1-5; TRBD1 matches 8 bases. The CDR3 totals 13 residues. Germline V gene data show CDR1 as DFQATT and CDR2 as SNEGSKA (reference sequence). The CDR3 DNA reads as TGCAGTGTTCCTAACAGGGGGAATCAGCCCCAGCTTTTT. The encoded protein is CSVPNRGNQPQLF.

The chain couples TRBV12-3 or TRBV12-4 to TRBJ2-2; 9 bases fit TRBD2. There are 15 residues in the CDR3. After removal of 1 base from V and 7 bases from J, the junction contained 4 bases not matched to a gene. This CDR3 reads CASSLGGGAGGELFF. The CDR3 nucleotides read TGTGCCAGCAGTTTAGGCGGGGGGGCCGGCGGGGAGCTGTTTTTT.

This rearrangement joins TRBV6-5 to TRBJ1-2; D gene ambiguous. CDR1 MNHEY and CDR2 SVGAGI come from the germline V gene. V shed 8 bases and J shed 4 bases, with 14 bases lying between them. The CDR3 has 13 residues. The CDR3 DNA reads TGTGCCAGCTCCGGACCGAAACGCTATGGCTACACCTTC. Its translation is CASSGPKRYGYTF.

This clonotype was seen ten or more times. The gene calls are TRBV5-1 and TRBJ1-1; maybe TRBD1 (5 bases). Germline V gives CDR1 SGHRS, CDR2 YFSETQ. The CDR3 is 13 residues long. Trimming took off 3 bases at V and 5 bases at J, with 11 bases between the two ends. CDR3 in DNA: TGCGCCAGCAGCTGGGGGACGGGGACTGAAGCTTTCTTT. Amino acids: CASSWGTGTEAFF.

The table lists this clonotype with a few counts. The chain carries TRBV20-1 and TRBJ2-1, with 9 bases fitting TRBD1. Germline CDR1 reads DFQATT; CDR2 reads SNEGSKA (reference sequence). With 6 bases clipped from V and 8 bases from J, the junction kept 11 bases outside the gene matches. CDR3 length: 14 residues. The CDR3 loop is CSARIGTGFHEQFF. The CDR3 DNA reads as TGCAGTGCGCGGATAGGGACAGGGTTCCATGAGCAGTTCTTC.

This chain connects TRBV9 to TRBJ2-1; a possible D gene is TRBD2 (7 bases). CDR1 is SGDLS and CDR2 is YYNGEE in the germline V gene. This CDR3 has 17 residues. V lost 0 bases and J 9 bases, leaving 22 bases between the germline ends. This chain's CDR3 is CASSVAGGGLIGSEQFF. The CDR3 DNA follows: TGTGCCAGCAGCGTAGCTGGGGGGGGCCTCATCGGTAGTGAGCAGTTCTTC.

CDR3 sequence reads: CASSVKAGGQDEQFF. CDR3 bases: TGTGCCAGCAGCGTAAAAGCGGGGGGACAAGATGAGCAGTTCTTC. The chain joins TRBV9 to TRBJ2-1, with 9 bases matching TRBD2. The CDR3 loop spans 15 amino acids. Per the germline V gene, CDR1 is SGDLS and CDR2 is YYNGEE. J gave up 8 bases and V 1 base, and 7 bases lay outside the gene matches.

This clonotype was seen more than once but under ten times. The CDR3 spells CASSPEKGLVFGETQYF. CDR3 coding DNA: TGTGCCAGCAGCCCCGAAAAGGGACTAGTCTTCGGAGAGACCCAGTACTTC. This chain uses TRBV7-9 with TRBJ2-5; 8 nucleotides align to TRBD2. The CDR3 has 17 amino acids. The V segment lost 5 bases and the J segment 4 bases; nucleotides outside the gene matches: 15. Germline-derived CDR1 and CDR2 are SEHNR and FQNEAQ (reference sequence).

Ten or more counts support this clonotype. The J gene is TRBJ2-1, the V gene TRBV5-1, with a possible D match to TRBD2 (5 bases). Trimming removed 1 base from V and 3 bases from J, with 20 bases in between. CDR3 length: 18 amino acids. Germline lookup yields CDR1 SGHRS and CDR2 YFSETQ. This chain's CDR3 is CASSLLSSRELGYNEQFF. CDR3 DNA sequence: TGCGCCAGCAGCTTGCTCTCGTCAAGGGAGTTAGGCTACAATGAGCAGTTCTTC. Full variable domain (rest looked up from reference TRBV5-1 and TRBJ2-1): KAGVTQTPRYLIKTRGQQVTLSCSPISGHRSVSWYQQTPGQGLQFLFEYFSETQRNKGNFPGRFSGRQFSNSRSEMNVSTLELGDSALYLCASSLLSSRELGYNEQFFGPGTRLTVL.

The chain carries TRBV7-2 and TRBJ2-5; the D gene could be TRBD1 or TRBD2 (6 bases each). CDR1 and CDR2 (germline): SGHTA, FQGNSA. V lost 8 bases and J lost 2, with 15 bases in between. There are 14 residues in the CDR3. The CDR3 sequence: CASAGGGPQETQYF. CDR3 in DNA: TGTGCCAGCGCCGGAGGGGGGCCTCAAGAGACCCAGTACTTC.

The CDR3: CATSDGRGTDTQYF. In nucleotides, the CDR3 is TGTGCCACCAGCGACGGGCGAGGCACAGATACGCAGTATTTT. The gene calls are TRBV15 and TRBJ2-3; the D is unclear. This CDR3 is 14 amino acids long. Germline lookup yields CDR1 LNHNV and CDR2 YYDKDF (reference sequence). V lost 5 bases to trimming and J lost 1 base, with 10 bases between them.

This chain links TRBV7-2 with TRBJ2-1, with D possibly being TRBD2 (6 bases). Germline CDR1 is SGHTA and CDR2 is FQGNSA. CDR3 length: 15 residues. The V and J ends lost 5 bases and 6 bases respectively, with 17 bases between them. CDR3 sequence (DNA): TGTGCCAGCAGCCTTCGGGCTAGCGCAATCAATGAGCAGTTCTTC. Translation: CASSLRASAINEQFF.

The V and J genes are TRBV28 and TRBJ2-7; D gene uncertain. The CDR3 loop spans 14 amino acids. V lost 4 bases and J lost 2, with 12 bases in between. CDR1 is MDHEN, CDR2 SYDVKM, per germline. The CDR3 sequence is CASSSPVVAYEQYV. CDR3 nucleotide sequence: TGTGCCAGCAGTTCCCCAGTCGTCGCCTACGAGCAGTACGTC.

This chain connects TRBV20-1 to TRBJ2-3; no reliable D call. The V and J ends lost 5 bases and 2 bases respectively, with 14 bases between them. This CDR3 comprises 14 residues. CDR1 DFQATT and CDR2 SNEGSKA come from the germline V gene (reference sequence). This CDR3 is CSACRPPATDTQYF. The CDR3, as DNA: TGCAGTGCTTGCAGACCACCAGCCACAGATACGCAGTATTTT.

This clonotype was recorded many times. The J gene is TRBJ2-5, the V gene TRBV28; 8 bases agree with TRBD1. Germline V gives CDR1 MDHEN, CDR2 SYDVKM. The V and J ends lost 4 bases and 5 bases, in that order; junction bases with no gene match: 6. There are 14 residues in the CDR3. CDR3 bases: TGTGCCAGCAGTTGGGCGACAGGGGAGGAGACCCAGTACTTC. Translation: CASSWATGEETQYF. The entire variable domain, with the rest obtained from reference TRBV28 and TRBJ2-5, is as follows: DVKVTQSSRYLVKRTGEKVFLECVQDMDHENMFWYRQDPGLGLRLIYFSYDVKMKEKGDIPEGYSVSREKKERFSLILESASTNQTSMYLCASSWATGEETQYFGPGTRLLVL.

This clonotype has just a few counts. The CDR3 nucleotides are TGTGCCAGCAGTCGGACAGGGGGCAACAATCAGCCCCAGCATTTT. This gives the protein CASSRTGGNNQPQHF. The genes are TRBV6-1 and TRBJ1-5; TRBD1 matches at 11 bases. The CDR3 length is 15 residues. The V and J ends lost 5 bases and 3 bases, in that order; junction bases with no gene match: 3. CDR1 and CDR2 (germline): MNHNS, SASEGT.

The V gene is TRBV6-2 or TRBV6-3, the J gene TRBJ2-4, with D unclear. V shed 6 bases and J shed 6 bases, with 18 bases lying between them. CDR3 size: 15 residues. Germline CDR1 reads MNHEY; CDR2 reads SVGEGT. CDR3 nucleotides: TGTGCCAGCAGACCTTCAGCCCTACTGGGAAACATTCAGTACTTC. This gives the protein CASRPSALLGNIQYF.